These 9 T cell receptor beta chains were sequenced from one sample in a study of blood T cell repertoires in COVID-19. Data came from immunoSEQ multiplex PCR; TCRdb stores just in-frame clones and leaves some out. The sample contains approximately 470,000 clones, 87% of which appear only once. Sequenced material: PBMCs or T cells enriched from blood (not recorded which). These receptors came from a woman between 18 and 30 years old who had recovered from COVID-19.

The V gene is TRBV7-9, the J gene TRBJ1-1; tentative D call: TRBD1 (6 bases). The CDR3 runs 13 residues. Trimming removed 4 bases from V and 1 base from J, with 7 bases in between. Germline V lookup: CDR1 SEHNR, CDR2 FQNEAQ (reference sequence). CDR3 bases: TGTGCCAGCAGCTGGACAGCGAACACTGAAGCTTTCTTT. Its translation is CASSWTANTEAFF.

This chain links TRBV24-1 with TRBJ2-1; 8 bases align to TRBD1. CDR1 KGHDR and CDR2 SFDVKD come from the germline V gene. With V trimmed by 1 base and J by 2 bases, 3 bases remained unmatched. This CDR3 spans 16 amino acids. CDR3 region: CATSDLQGGTYNEQFF. The CDR3 bases are TGTGCCACCAGTGATTTACAGGGGGGCACCTACAATGAGCAGTTCTTC.

Only a few counts were recorded for this clone. The V call is TRBV30, the J call TRBJ2-2, with 9 positions matching TRBD1. The CDR3 totals 15 residues. Trimming took 0 bases from V and 2 from J; bases not matched to a gene: 1. The germline V gene has CDR1 GTSNPN and CDR2 SVGIG (reference sequence). The CDR3 coding sequence is TGTGCCTGGAGTGTACAGGGGGCCAACACCGGGGAGCTGTTTTTT. Amino acids: CAWSVQGANTGELFF.

This clone was seen just once. The chain carries TRBV7-3 and TRBJ2-2, with a tentative D call TRBD1 (6 bases). Looked up from germline, CDR1 is SGHTA and CDR2 is FQGTGA. Trimming removed 4 bases from V and 0 bases from J, with 6 bases in between. The CDR3 totals 14 residues. In nucleotides, the CDR3 is TGTGCCAGCAGCTGGACAGCGAACACCGGGGAGCTGTTTTTT. It encodes CASSWTANTGELFF. Filled out from reference TRBV7-3 and TRBJ2-2, the complete variable domain reads GAGVSQTPSNKVTEKGKYVELRCDPISGHTALYWYRQSLGQGPEFLIYFQGTGAADDSGLPNDRFFAVRPEGSVSTLKIQRTERGDSAVYLCASSWTANTGELFFGEGSRLTVL.

The gene calls are TRBV3-1 (or the pseudogene TRBV3-2) and TRBJ2-7; TRBD1 aligns across 10 bases. CDR3 length: 17 amino acids. Losses at the gene ends were 4 bases for V and 2 bases for J; bases not matched to a gene: 11. CDR1 and CDR2 (germline): LGHDT, YNNKEL (reference sequence). CDR3 DNA sequence: TGTGCCAGCAGCCCCTCCTCTGGGACAGGGGACCCCTACGAGCAGTACTTC. It is translated as CASSPSSGTGDPYEQYF.

The chain employs TRBV14 and TRBJ1-1, with 10 bases that match TRBD1. Germline CDR1 SGHDN, CDR2 FVKESK. The CDR3 loop spans 14 amino acids. V dropped 6 bases and J dropped 3; count of bases not matched to a gene: 4. The chain's CDR3 is CASRSDRGDTEAFF. In nucleotides, the CDR3 is TGTGCCAGCAGGTCGGACAGGGGGGACACTGAAGCTTTCTTT.

This clone was seen many times. This chain connects TRBV6-5 to TRBJ2-7; 9 nucleotides align to TRBD1. V lost 5 bases to trimming and J lost 5 bases; unmatched junction nucleotides: 7. The length of the CDR3 is 14 residues. CDR1 is MNHEY and CDR2 is SVGAGI in the germline V gene. The CDR3 sequence is CASSTGQGGDEQYF. CDR3 coding DNA: TGTGCCAGCAGTACGGGACAGGGTGGGGACGAGCAGTACTTC.

The J gene is TRBJ1-5, the V gene TRBV10-3; a weak D match, TRBD1 (5 bases). The CDR3 is 16 residues long. Germline-derived CDR1 and CDR2 are ENHRY and SYGVKD. The V gene lost 5 bases and the J gene lost 4 bases, with 18 bases spanning the gap. The CDR3 region is CAISTNLDGGNQPQHF. The CDR3, as DNA: TGTGCCATCAGTACTAATTTAGATGGGGGGAATCAGCCCCAGCATTTT.

This chain uses TRBV11-2 with TRBJ2-3; 7 nucleotides align to TRBD2. Per the germline V gene, CDR1 is SGHAT and CDR2 is FQNNGV. V was pared by 2 bases and J by 5 bases, with 4 bases of the junction left unmatched. The CDR3 consists of 14 residues. CDR3 in amino acids: CASSLSGMGDTQYF. The CDR3 bases are TGTGCCAGCAGCTTAAGCGGGATGGGAGATACGCAGTATTTT.